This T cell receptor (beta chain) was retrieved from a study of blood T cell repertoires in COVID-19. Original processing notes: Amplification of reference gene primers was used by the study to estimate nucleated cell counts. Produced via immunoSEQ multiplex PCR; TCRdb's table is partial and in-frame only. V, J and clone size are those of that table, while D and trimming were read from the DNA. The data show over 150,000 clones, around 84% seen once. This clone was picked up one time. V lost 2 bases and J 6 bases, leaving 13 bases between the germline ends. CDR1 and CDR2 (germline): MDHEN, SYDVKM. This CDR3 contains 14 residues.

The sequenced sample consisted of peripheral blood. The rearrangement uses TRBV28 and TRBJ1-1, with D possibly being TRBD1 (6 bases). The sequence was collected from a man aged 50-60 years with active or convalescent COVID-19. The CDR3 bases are TGTGCCAGCAGTTTAGGTCAGGGGTTGGCTGAAGCTTTCTTT. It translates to CASSLGQGLAEAFF. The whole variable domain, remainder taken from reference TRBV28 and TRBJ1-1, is DVKVTQSSRYLVKRTGEKVFLECVQDMDHENMFWYRQDPGLGLRLIYFSYDVKMKEKGDIPEGYSVSREKKERFSLILESASTNQTSMYLCASSLGQGLAEAFFGQGTRLTVV.